Listed below are T cell receptor beta chains from one sample, sequenced in a study of radiotherapy plus CTLA-4 blockade in lung cancer. The repertoire was sequenced with immunoSEQ multiplex PCR; TCRdb's copy has only in-frame clones and lacks some. Altogether under 55,000 clones are present, around 83% being singletons, with the ten largest covering approximately 3.5%. Sequenced material: peripheral blood, taken from a patient treated with radiotherapy plus ipilimumab. Receptors originate from a human donor with non-small cell lung cancer who had stable disease on radiotherapy plus ipilimumab. Each CDR3 is given with its conserved first and last residue. D genes are given only for firm matches. Clone size is stated in some rows and not others, as once, few, many or a class when expanded.

TRBJ1-2 | TRBV9 | . | few | TGTGCCAGCAGCGGCGACCAGGGGCTACTCTATGGCTACACCTTC | CASSGDQGLLYGYTF
TRBJ1-2 | TRBV2 | . | . | TGTGCCAGCAGTGAAGGTCGACAGCAGCTACGATTATACACCTTC | CASSEGRQQLRLYTF
TRBJ2-7 | TRBV5-4 | . | . | TGTGCCAGCAGCCTCAGAGGAACCGAGCAGTACTTC | CASSLRGTEQYF
TRBJ1-2 | TRBV28 | . | . | TGTGCCAGCCGACCCCAGGGTTCCTCTAACTATGGCTACACCTTC | CASRPQGSSNYGYTF
TRBJ2-6 | TRBV19 | TRBD1 | . | TGTGCCAGTAGTATAATCCGACCAGCGGGGGGACAGGGGGTCACTGGGGCCAACGTCCTGACTTTC | CASSIIRPAGGQGVTGANVLTF
TRBJ2-4 | TRBV29-1 | TRBD2 | . | TGCAGCGTTGAAGATCACGCGGGAGGAAAGGAAAACATTCAGTACTTC | CSVEDHAGGKENIQYF
TRBJ2-7 | TRBV4-1 | . | . | TGCGCCAGCAGCCTCAGGGGAGAAGGGGAGCAGTACTTC | CASSLRGEGEQYF
TRBJ2-1 | TRBV5-8 | . | . | TGTGCCAGCACAGCGCCGTGGGGAGCAAGAAAGTACAATGAGCAGTTCTTC | CASTAPWGARKYNEQFF
TRBJ2-1 | TRBV7-3 | TRBD2 | . | TGTGCCAGCAGCTTAAGTGCTAGCGGCAATGAGCAGTTCTTC | CASSLSASGNEQFF
TRBJ2-3 | TRBV5-6 | . | . | TGTGCCAGCAGGATGGGGGCCTCAAAAGGAGATACGCAGTATTTT | CASRMGASKGDTQYF
TRBJ1-1 | TRBV19 | . | . | TGTGCCAGTAGTCGAACTGGCACTGAAGCTTTCTTT | CASSRTGTEAFF
TRBJ2-1 | TRBV28 | TRBD2 | . | TGTGCCAGCAGGATTAGCGGGAACCCCCCTAGCTCCTACAATGAGCAGTTCTTC | CASRISGNPPSSYNEQFF
TRBJ1-1 | TRBV7-9 | TRBD1 | . | TGTGCCAGCAGTCCCAGGGGGCTGGGGACTGAAGCTTTCTTT | CASSPRGLGTEAFF
TRBJ2-3 | TRBV28 | TRBD1 | . | TGTGCCAGCAGTTCCACCGGGACAGGGGGTATAGATACGCAGTATTTT | CASSSTGTGGIDTQYF
TRBJ2-7 | TRBV7-9 | . | . | TGTGCCAGCAGCTTTCAGGGTAACGAGCAGTACTTC | CASSFQGNEQYF
TRBJ2-5 | TRBV9 | . | . | TGTGCCAGCAGCGAGGCACTTGGGGGCAGGGAGACCCAGTACTTC | CASSEALGGRETQYF
TRBJ2-7 | TRBV2 | . | . | TGTGCCAGCAGTCTTTACTACGAGCAGTACTTC | CASSLYYEQYF
TRBJ1-1 | TRBV28 | TRBD1 | . | TGTGCCAGCCCTGACCCGGACAGGGAAAACACTGAAGCTTTCTTT | CASPDPDRENTEAFF
TRBJ1-1 | TRBV7-2 | . | . | TGTGCCAGCAGCTTATACGGGGGAGGCAACACTGAAGCTTTCTTT | CASSLYGGGNTEAFF
TRBJ1-2 | TRBV28 | . | once | TGTGCCAGCAGTTTATCAGCGTGGCAAGGCTACACCTTC | CASSLSAWQGYTF
TRBJ1-1 | TRBV6-4 | . | . | TGTGCCAGCAGTGACACTGACAGAAAAGCTTTCTTT | CASSDTDRKAFF
TRBJ2-7 | TRBV7-9 | . | . | TGTGCCAGCAGCTTAGCGGAGGGACCGCTCTACGAGCAGTACTTC | CASSLAEGPLYEQYF
TRBJ2-3 | TRBV19 | TRBD1 | . | TGTGCCACCGCGGACAGGGGAGGGGATACGCAGTATTTT | CATADRGGDTQYF
TRBJ2-4 | TRBV7-3 | TRBD2 | few | TGTGCCAGCAGCTTGGCGGGAGGGCGGAACATTCAGTACTTC | CASSLAGGRNIQYF
TRBJ2-7 | TRBV6-7 | TRBD1 | . | TGTGCCAACCGACCGGGACAGTTATACGAGCAGTACTTC | CANRPGQLYEQYF
TRBJ1-6 | TRBV7-2 | TRBD1 | . | TGTGCCAGCAGCTTAGATACAGGGGATAATTCACCCCTCCACTTT | CASSLDTGDNSPLHF
TRBJ2-1 | TRBV27 | TRBD2 | . | TGTGCCAGCAGCCCATTCCCGGGGACTAGACCCTACAATGAGCAGTTCTTC | CASSPFPGTRPYNEQFF
TRBJ2-6 | TRBV7-3 | . | . | TGTGCCAGCAGCTTAAGGGGGGGCAGCCTCTCTGGGGCCAACGTCCTGACTTTC | CASSLRGGSLSGANVLTF
TRBJ1-5 | TRBV7-8 | TRBD1 | . | TGTGCCAGCAGCTTCGGACAGGCGAATCAGCCCCAGCATTTT | CASSFGQANQPQHF
TRBJ1-1 | TRBV5-1 | . | . | TGCGCCAGCAGCTTAGAGAGGAACACTGAAGCTTTCTTT | CASSLERNTEAFF
TRBJ1-3 | TRBV5-1 | TRBD1 | . | TGCGCCAGCAGCACCTACTCACAGGGGGCAACTGGAAACACCATATATTTT | CASSTYSQGATGNTIYF
TRBJ2-2 | TRBV6-5 | TRBD1 | . | TGTGCCAGCAGGGGGGACAGGGGGCTTAACGGGGAGCTGTTTTTT | CASRGDRGLNGELFF
TRBJ1-1 | TRBV27 | . | . | TGTGCCAGCAGTTTAACGCGGAGCGGAAACACTGAAGCTTTCTTT | CASSLTRSGNTEAFF
TRBJ1-2 | TRBV30 | . | few | TGTGCCTGGAGTAAGGGGATGGGCTATGGCTACACCTTC | CAWSKGMGYGYTF
TRBJ2-2 | TRBV11-3 | TRBD2 | . | TGTGCCAGCAGCCCGAGCCCGGGACTAGCGGGAGGGAGGACCGGGGAGCTGTTTTTT | CASSPSPGLAGGRTGELFF
TRBJ2-1 | TRBV4-1 | TRBD2 | once | TGCGCCAGCAGCCGTTCCGGGACTAGCGAGTACAATGAGCAGTTCTTC | CASSRSGTSEYNEQFF
TRBJ2-5 | TRBV11-2 | . | . | TGTGCCAGCAGGGTGGGGCGCGTCGACCAAGAGACCCAGTACTTC | CASRVGRVDQETQYF
TRBJ2-7 | TRBV7-9 | . | . | TGTGCCAGCAGCCTAATGGCAGGGGCCGGGATTTACGAGCAGTACTTC | CASSLMAGAGIYEQYF
TRBJ2-3 | TRBV5-6 | . | once | TGTGCCAGCAGCACCATTCCCGGGGGCACAGATACGCAGTATTTT | CASSTIPGGTDTQYF
TRBJ2-7 | TRBV7-3 | . | . | TGTGCCAGCAGCTTGTCGGCAGGTCCCTACGAGCAGTACTTC | CASSLSAGPYEQYF
TRBJ2-7 | TRBV27 | . | . | TGTGCCAGCAGTTTATCGTGGGGTGACGACAGATTCTACGAGCAGTACTTC | CASSLSWGDDRFYEQYF
TRBJ2-2 | TRBV11-3 | . | . | TGTGCCAGCAGCTTAGTCCGGGGGAACACCGGGGAGCTGTTTTTT | CASSLVRGNTGELFF
TRBJ2-4 | TRBV30 | . | . | TGTGCCTGGAGTCCGATTGGGGAGGCCAAAAACATTCAGTACTTC | CAWSPIGEAKNIQYF
TRBJ2-2 | TRBV28 | . | few | TGTGCCAGCAGTTTACCCACAGGGAACACCGGGGAGCTGTTTTTT | CASSLPTGNTGELFF
TRBJ1-2 | TRBV5-6 | . | . | TGTGCCAGCAGCGTCGGAGCGGGGCAGAGGGTCTATGGCTACACCTTC | CASSVGAGQRVYGYTF
TRBJ2-2 | TRBV6-6 | TRBD1 | once | TGTGCCAGCAGTTACTCGGGACAGACCGACACCGGGGAGCTGTTTTTT | CASSYSGQTDTGELFF
TRBJ2-5 | TRBV5-4 | TRBD2 | . | TGTGCCAGCAGCTTGGGGTCTAGCGGGGTCCAAGAGACCCAGTACTTC | CASSLGSSGVQETQYF
TRBJ2-3 | TRBV5-4 | . | . | TGTGCCAGCAGCTTGTATGGGGGCCTGCTCCTCACAGATACGCAGTATTTT | CASSLYGGLLLTDTQYF
TRBJ2-5 | TRBV19 | TRBD2 | . | TGTGCCAGTAGCAATCCGGGACTAGCTGGGACCCAGTACTTC | CASSNPGLAGTQYF
TRBJ2-3 | TRBV7-3 | . | . | TGTGCCAGCGGCACCGTTAGCACAGATACGCAGTATTTT | CASGTVSTDTQYF
TRBJ2-1 | TRBV4-3 | TRBD2 | . | TGCGCCAGCAGCCAAGATCGACTAGCGACCAATGAGCAGTTCTTC | CASSQDRLATNEQFF
TRBJ1-2 | TRBV27 | . | once | TGTGCCAGCAGTTTATCGAAAGGGGGAGTCTATGGCTACACCTTC | CASSLSKGGVYGYTF
TRBJ1-5 | TRBV21-1 | . | . | TGTGCCAGCAGCAAAACAGGGGCCATCAATCAGCCCCAGCATTTT | CASSKTGAINQPQHF
TRBJ2-5 | TRBV5-1 | TRBD1 | . | TGCGCCAGCAGGGACACAGGGGAAGGGACCCAGTACTTC | CASRDTGEGTQYF